This is a list of T cell receptor beta chains from one sample in a study of T cell repertoires in cytomegalovirus infection. TCRdb called the reads again in MiXCR, with one record for every CDR3 protein. The table has hundreds of thousands of distinct CDR3 sequences, roughly 24% seen once. The sequenced sample was CD8+ T cells from PBMCs. The receptors shown here come from a human donor in good health (CMV status not recorded). Some clones in this sample may be carry-over from other donors' samples. Both conserved end residues are part of each CDR3. The order of the fields is D gene, J gene, clone size, V gene, CDR3 protein, CDR3 DNA. D genes are given only for firm matches. Size is omitted from some rows. Given values are once, few, many or a class for expanded clones.

- | TRBJ1-2 | - | TRBV20-1 | CSARDEGRVSIYGYTF | TGCAGTGCTAGAGATGAGGGCAGGGTCTCAATCTATGGCTACACCTTC
- | TRBJ2-3 | - | TRBV28 | CASSFSHTDTQYF | TGTGCCAGCAGTTTTTCCCATACGGATACGCAGTATTTT
- | TRBJ1-5 | many | TRBV7-9 | CASSSPDGSSNQPQHF | TGTGCCAGCAGCTCCCCGGACGGATCGAGCAATCAGCCCCAGCATTTT
- | TRBJ2-5 | many | TRBV7-2 | CASSPYLWGPGETQYF | TGTGCCAGCAGCCCGTACCTTTGGGGGCCTGGGGAGACCCAGTACTTC
TRBD2 | TRBJ2-5 | many | TRBV7-2 | CASSLERGAGETQYF | TGTGCCAGCAGCTTGGAGCGGGGGGCCGGAGAGACCCAGTACTTC
TRBD2 | TRBJ2-7 | many | TRBV7-9 | CASSRETSDYEQYF | TGTGCCAGCAGCCGGGAGACTAGCGACTACGAGCAGTACTTC
- | TRBJ2-3 | - | TRBV27 | CASSGLSKTDTKYF | TGTGCCAGCAGTGGACTATCCAAGACAGATACGAAGTATTTT
TRBD1 | TRBJ2-7 | - | TRBV28 | CASSLGPGTASGEQYF | TGTGCCAGCAGTTTGGGGCCGGGGACAGCCTCGGGCGAGCAGTACTTC
TRBD1 | TRBJ2-3 | - | TRBV7-9 | CASSTADRGVLNTQYF | TGTGCCAGCAGCACCGCTGACAGGGGTGTTCTAAATACGCAGTATTTT
- | TRBJ2-1 | many | TRBV7-2 | CASSSRSSYNEQFF | TGTGCCAGCAGCTCGAGGAGCTCCTACAATGAGCAGTTCTTC
- | TRBJ2-1 | few | TRBV20-1 | CSARDTGKNSYNEQFF | TGCAGTGCTAGAGATACGGGAAAAAACTCCTACAATGAGCAGTTCTTC
- | TRBJ2-5 | many | TRBV7-9 | CASSLGLGQETQYF | TGTGCCAGCAGCTTAGGCTTAGGCCAAGAGACCCAGTACTTC
- | TRBJ2-1 | many | TRBV7-9 | CARNGPRGDEQFF | TGTGCCAGAAACGGGCCCCGCGGCGATGAGCAGTTCTTC
- | TRBJ2-5 | few | TRBV7-8 | CASSSPLGVSQETQYF | TGTGCCAGCAGCTCCCCTCTCGGCGTTAGCCAAGAGACCCAGTACTTC
- | TRBJ2-2 | - | TRBV7-3 | CTSSLVRRGRTGELFF | TGTACCAGCAGTCTCGTCCGCAGGGGACGGACCGGGGAGCTGTTTTTT
- | TRBJ2-4 | - | TRBV7-6 | CASSLERHPGSKNIQYF | TGTGCCAGCAGCTTAGAGAGACACCCAGGGTCCAAAAACATTCAGTACTTC
- | TRBJ1-2 | - | TRBV2 | CASPTARVGYGYTF | TGTGCCAGCCCGACAGCGCGAGTTGGCTATGGCTACACCTTC
- | TRBJ2-7 | - | TRBV20-1 | CSARAMGRRYEQYF | TGCAGTGCTAGAGCCATGGGGAGGCGGTACGAGCAGTACTTC
- | TRBJ2-1 | - | TRBV29-1 | CSVDQSLPNEQFF | TGCAGCGTTGATCAGTCCCTCCCCAATGAGCAGTTCTTC
- | TRBJ1-4 | many | TRBV28 | CASSPATTNEKLFF | TGTGCCAGCAGCCCGGCGACAACTAATGAAAAACTGTTTTTT
- | TRBJ1-1 | - | TRBV7-2 | CASSLEGLPTAFF | TGTGCCAGCAGCTTAGAAGGCCTACCTACCGCTTTCTTT
TRBD1 | TRBJ1-1 | many | TRBV28 | CASSSGTALNTEAFF | TGTGCCAGCAGTTCCGGGACAGCATTGAACACTGAAGCTTTCTTT
- | TRBJ1-5 | many | TRBV7-2 | CASSLGLLGNQPQHF | TGTGCCAGCAGCCTTGGGTTGTTGGGCAATCAGCCCCAGCATTTT
- | TRBJ2-1 | - | TRBV14 | CASSQIINEQFF | TGTGCCAGCAGCCAAATTATCAATGAGCAGTTCTTC
- | TRBJ2-1 | - | TRBV5-8 | CASLAVDREQFF | TGTGCCAGCCTAGCCGTAGACAGGGAGCAGTTCTTC
- | TRBJ2-7 | - | TRBV4-2 | CASSQERVRDEQYF | TGTGCCAGCAGCCAAGAGCGGGTCCGGGACGAGCAGTACTTC
- | TRBJ1-5 | - | TRBV6-4 | CASSWVCNQPQHF | TGTGCCAGCAGTTGGGTCTGCAATCAGCCCCAGCATTTT
TRBD1 | TRBJ2-7 | many | TRBV7-6 | CASSDTGGRSYEQYF | TGTGCCAGCAGCGACACAGGGGGGAGATCCTACGAGCAGTACTTC
- | TRBJ1-2 | few | TRBV10-3 | CAISPNGGADGYTF | TGTGCCATCAGCCCGAATGGGGGGGCCGATGGCTACACCTTC
- | TRBJ2-3 | - | TRBV7-3 | CASSPTPTGFSSTDTQYF | TGTGCCAGCAGCCCGACACCTACAGGGTTCTCTAGCACAGATACGCAGTATTTT
TRBD2 | TRBJ2-3 | - | TRBV20-1 | CSAIAGDRNTDTQYF | TGCAGTGCCATAGCGGGGGACAGAAATACAGATACGCAGTATTTT
- | TRBJ2-6 | - | TRBV28 | CASSQNWPSGANVLTF | TGTGCCAGCAGTCAAAACTGGCCCTCTGGGGCCAACGTCCTGACTTTC
- | TRBJ1-5 | - | TRBV20-1 | CSARDWTEEVNQPQHF | TGCAGTGCTAGAGACTGGACAGAAGAGGTCAATCAGCCCCAGCATTTT
- | TRBJ2-2 | - | TRBV12-3/TRBV12-4 | CASRMEPGTGELFF | TGTGCCAGCAGAATGGAGCCGGGTACCGGGGAGCTGTTTTTT
TRBD2 | TRBJ2-1 | - | TRBV12-3/TRBV12-4 | CAASRLSSGYNEQFF | TGTGCCGCCTCAAGGTTGTCTAGCGGTTACAATGAGCAGTTCTTC
- | TRBJ1-5 | - | TRBV14 | CASSQDRGWPQHF | TGTGCCAGCAGCCAAGATCGGGGGTGGCCCCAGCATTTT
- | TRBJ2-1 | - | TRBV9 | CASSVVRDSYNEQFF | TGTGCCAGCAGCGTAGTTAGAGACTCCTACAATGAGCAGTTCTTC
- | TRBJ2-1 | few | TRBV10-3 | CAISEGDNEQFF | TGTGCCATCAGTGAGGGAGACAATGAGCAGTTCTTC
TRBD2 | TRBJ2-1 | - | TRBV12-3/TRBV12-4 | CASSPWTSFSYNEQFF | TGTGCCAGCAGTCCCTGGACTAGTTTCTCCTACAATGAGCAGTTCTTC
- | TRBJ2-7 | few | TRBV27 | CASSLARDSYEQYF | TGTGCCAGCAGTTTAGCGAGGGACTCCTACGAGCAGTACTTC
- | TRBJ2-2 | - | TRBV29-1 | CSVPLGTGELFF | TGCAGCGTGCCGCTGGGGACCGGGGAGCTGTTTTTT
TRBD1 | TRBJ2-1 | - | TRBV28 | CASSWDRENEQFF | TGTGCCAGCAGTTGGGACAGGGAAAATGAGCAGTTCTTC
- | TRBJ2-3 | many | TRBV7-9 | CASEINGAAEPTDTQYF | TGTGCCAGCGAAATCAATGGGGCTGCCGAACCCACAGATACGCAGTATTTT
- | TRBJ1-4 | - | TRBV7-9 | CASSLERNNEKLFF | TGTGCCAGCAGCTTAGAACGAAATAATGAAAAACTGTTTTTT
- | TRBJ2-6 | - | TRBV28 | CASTLTASRANVLTF | TGTGCCAGCACCTTGACAGCCTCTAGGGCCAACGTCCTGACTTTC
TRBD1 | TRBJ1-2 | many | TRBV28 | CASSPRTGYYGYTF | TGTGCCAGCAGTCCGCGGACAGGGTACTATGGCTACACCTTC
TRBD1 | TRBJ2-1 | many | TRBV7-8 | CASSLPGQGRYNEQFF | TGTGCCAGCAGCTTGCCGGGACAGGGGCGCTACAATGAGCAGTTCTTC
- | TRBJ1-2 | many | TRBV7-8 | CASTLSSNYGYTF | TGTGCCAGCACCCTTTCCAGTAACTATGGCTACACCTTC
TRBD2 | TRBJ2-1 | - | TRBV9 | CASSAEGGGTLSYNEQFF | TGTGCCAGCAGCGCCGAGGGCGGGGGGACCCTATCCTACAATGAGCAGTTCTTC
- | TRBJ2-3 | many | TRBV7-9 | CASRTGSSTDTQYF | TGTGCCAGCAGGACAGGCTCTAGCACAGATACGCAGTATTTT
TRBD2 | TRBJ2-1 | - | TRBV12-3/TRBV12-4 | CASSHSGGPLWDEQFF | TGTGCCAGCAGCCATAGCGGGGGGCCCCTCTGGGATGAGCAGTTCTTC
- | TRBJ1-2 | few | TRBV27 | CASSLSGQNYGYTF | TGTGCCAGCAGTTTATCTGGACAGAACTATGGCTACACCTTC
TRBD2 | TRBJ2-7 | many | TRBV7-6 | CASSLGASGGYEQYF | TGTGCCAGCAGCTTAGGGGCTAGCGGGGGGTACGAGCAGTACTTC
- | TRBJ1-2 | few | TRBV27 | CASSLTAGANYGYTF | TGTGCCAGCAGTTTAACGGCCGGTGCTAACTATGGCTACACCTTC